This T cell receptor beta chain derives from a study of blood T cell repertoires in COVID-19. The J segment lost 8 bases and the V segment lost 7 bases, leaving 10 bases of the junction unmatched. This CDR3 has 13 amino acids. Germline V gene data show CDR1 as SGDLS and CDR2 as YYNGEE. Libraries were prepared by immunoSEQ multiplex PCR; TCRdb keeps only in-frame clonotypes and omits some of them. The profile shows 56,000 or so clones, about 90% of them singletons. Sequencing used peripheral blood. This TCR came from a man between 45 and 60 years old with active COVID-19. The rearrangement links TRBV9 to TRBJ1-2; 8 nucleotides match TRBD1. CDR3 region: CASSTSGGGGYTF. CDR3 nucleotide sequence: TGTGCCAGCTCGACCTCAGGGGGCGGCGGCTACACCTTC.